The 18 T cell receptor beta chains presented below share a single source sample, sequenced in a study of blood T cell repertoires in COVID-19. This table comes from immunoSEQ multiplex PCR, and its TCRdb copy is limited to in-frame clones, with some not included. Altogether under 75,000 clones are present, roughly 87% being singletons, with the ten largest covering 3.5% to 4.5%. What was sequenced was peripheral blood. The receptors come from a man over 45 with active COVID-19.

The rearrangement links TRBV30 to TRBJ1-5, with D possibly being TRBD1 (6 bases). Germline V lookup: CDR1 GTSNPN, CDR2 SVGIG (reference sequence). The CDR3 covers 14 residues. Trimming removed 2 bases at V and 2 bases at J, with 10 bases between. The CDR3: CAWSLRQGNQPQHF. The CDR3 DNA reads TGTGCCTGGAGTCTCCGACAGGGCAATCAGCCCCAGCATTTT. Supplemented by reference TRBV30 and TRBJ1-5, the full variable domain reads SQTIHQWPATLVQPVGSPLSLECTVEGTSNPNLYWYRQAAGRGLQLLFYSVGIGQISSEVPQNLSASRPQDRQFILSSKKLLLSDSGFYLCAWSLRQGNQPQHFGDGTRLSIL.

V is TRBV5-4 and J is TRBJ1-1; the match to TRBD1 covers 9 bases. Germline trimming cut 2 bases from V and 3 bases from J; bases unmatched to any gene: 2. From germline, CDR1 is SGHNT and CDR2 YYREEE (reference sequence). The CDR3 covers 14 residues. The CDR3 sequence: CASSFGDRDTEAFF. Here the CDR3 DNA reads TGTGCCAGCAGCTTCGGGGACAGGGACACTGAAGCTTTCTTT.

In its sample, this clone was seen once. V is TRBV2 and J is TRBJ2-6; 7 positions match TRBD1. With V trimmed by 6 bases and J by 4 bases, 15 bases remained unmatched. The germline V gene has CDR1 SNHLY and CDR2 FYNNEI. CDR3 length equals 18 residues. The CDR3 is CASSLRQGRRTGANVLTF. The DNA of the CDR3 is TGTGCCAGCAGCCTCCGACAGGGCCGGCGGACCGGGGCCAACGTCCTGACTTTC.

The chain joins TRBV1 to TRBJ2-2; TRBD2, the D gene given by the table, was not confirmed from the DNA. TRBV1 counts as a pseudogene. This CDR3 is 13 amino acids long. The CDR3 bases are TGCACCAGCAGCCCATCTATGGCCGGGGAGCTGTTTTTT. This translates into CTSSPSMAGELFF.

This sequence joins TRBV10-3 and TRBJ1-4; maybe TRBD1 (5 bases). CDR3 length: 14 residues. Deletions cut 4 bases from V and 8 bases from J, with 14 bases between. CDR1 is ENHRY and CDR2 is SYGVKD in the germline V gene. CDR3 amino acids: CAISGVESGEKLFF. The CDR3 bases are TGTGCCATCAGTGGGGTGGAGTCAGGGGAAAAACTGTTTTTT.

The chain employs TRBV6-1 and TRBJ2-7; D not certain. The germline V gene encodes CDR1 MNHNS and CDR2 SASEGT. This CDR3 is 13 amino acids long. V gave up 2 bases and J gave up 3 bases, with 8 bases separating them. CDR3 DNA sequence: TGTGCCAGCAGTGAATTCGGTGGCTACGAGCAGTACTTC. Amino acids: CASSEFGGYEQYF.

The chain couples TRBV5-1 to TRBJ2-2, with unresolved D. There are 14 residues in the CDR3. CDR1 SGHRS and CDR2 YFSETQ come from the germline V gene. Deletions cut 1 base from V and 1 base from J, with 5 bases between. The DNA for the CDR3 is TGCGCCAGCAGCTTGAGAGGGAACACCGGGGAGCTGTTTTTT. Translated: CASSLRGNTGELFF. Full variable domain (outside the CDR3, taken from reference TRBV5-1 and TRBJ2-2): KAGVTQTPRYLIKTRGQQVTLSCSPISGHRSVSWYQQTPGQGLQFLFEYFSETQRNKGNFPGRFSGRQFSNSRSEMNVSTLELGDSALYLCASSLRGNTGELFFGEGSRLTVL.

This clone has only one observation. The chain combines TRBV2 with TRBJ1-2, with TRBD1 matching over 10 bases. CDR1 is SNHLY and CDR2 is FYNNEI in the germline V gene. The CDR3 totals 14 residues. V lost 6 bases to trimming and J lost 8 bases; unmatched junction nucleotides: 9. CDR3 DNA: TGTGCCAGCAGAGCGACAGGGGGCGCGGGCGGCTACACCTTC. It specifies CASRATGGAGGYTF.

V is TRBV7-3 and J is TRBJ2-3; D possibly corresponds to TRBD2 (6 bases). This CDR3 has 14 residues. Trimming removed 5 bases from V and 0 bases from J, with 9 bases in between. The germline CDR1 and CDR2 sequences are SGHTA and FQGTGA. The CDR3 reads CASSRGVSTDTQYF. The CDR3 DNA reads TGTGCCAGCAGCCGCGGGGTCAGCACAGATACGCAGTATTTT.

V usage is TRBV6-2 or TRBV6-3 and J usage is TRBJ2-7; 10 bases align to TRBD1. The germline CDR1 and CDR2 sequences are MNHEY and SVGEGT. Trimming removed 2 bases from V and 4 bases from J; junction bases left unmatched: 8. This CDR3 region has 16 residues. Here the CDR3 reads CASSYLGTGVSYEQYF. The CDR3 DNA sequence: TGTGCCAGCAGTTACCTTGGGACAGGGGTGAGTTACGAGCAGTACTTC.

The chain has TRBV4-1 and TRBJ2-7, with D maybe TRBD2 (6 bases). With 4 bases removed from V and 5 bases from J, the gap between germline ends came to 15 bases. Germline V gene lookup returns CDR1 MGHRA and CDR2 YSYEKL. The CDR3 totals 14 residues. The CDR3 DNA follows: TGCGCCAGCAGCCGTTTTTTCCGGGGGAACGAGCAGTACTTC. Its translation is CASSRFFRGNEQYF.

The chain combines TRBV19 with TRBJ2-3, with TRBD1 matching over 8 bases. CDR1 LNHDA and CDR2 SQIVND come from the germline V gene (reference sequence). The ends lost 5 bases at V and 6 bases at J; junction bases unmatched: 7. This CDR3 region has 14 residues. CDR3 coding DNA: TGTGCCAGTAGTCCCGGGACAGGTCCTGATACGCAGTATTTT. Protein sequence: CASSPGTGPDTQYF.

The chain uses TRBV7-2 and TRBJ1-1; TRBD1 aligns across 10 bases. The CDR3 contains 16 residues. The J segment lost 0 bases and the V segment lost 3 bases, leaving 4 bases of the junction unmatched. Per germline, CDR1 SGHTA and CDR2 FQGNSA. The CDR3 sequence is CASSLAGTGVNTEAFF. The CDR3 coding sequence is TGTGCCAGCAGCTTGGCCGGGACAGGGGTGAACACTGAAGCTTTCTTT.

This clone was seen only a few times. The V gene is TRBV5-6, the J gene TRBJ2-7, with 10 bases identical to TRBD2. The CDR3 contains 19 residues. Trimming removed 3 bases from V and 2 bases from J; junction bases left unmatched: 17. Germline V gives CDR1 SGHDT, CDR2 YYEEEE. CDR3 nucleotides: TGTGCCAGCAGCTCGGGTCCAACCCAGCGGGGGGGCCTTCCCTACGAGCAGTACTTC. Its protein is CASSSGPTQRGGLPYEQYF.

The J gene is TRBJ1-2, the V gene TRBV18; 7 bases map to TRBD1. There are 15 residues in the CDR3. Germline trimming cut 5 bases from V and 4 bases from J; bases unmatched to any gene: 10. Germline V gene data show CDR1 as KGHSH and CDR2 as LQKENI. The chain's CDR3 is CASSAGQPGFYGYTF. As DNA, the CDR3 is TGTGCCAGCTCAGCGGGACAGCCCGGTTTCTATGGCTACACCTTC.

There are a few counts of this clone. This rearrangement joins TRBV5-4 to TRBJ2-2; no firm D call. V lost 4 bases, J lost 8 bases, and 15 bases lay in between. Germline-derived CDR1 and CDR2 are SGHNT and YYREEE (reference sequence). The CDR3 length is 14 residues. The CDR3 bases are TGTGCCAGCAGCCTCCCGTCTAATCAAGGGGAGCTGTTTTTT. Translated: CASSLPSNQGELFF.

V and J are TRBV5-4 and TRBJ1-1; a weak D match, TRBD1 (6 bases). The CDR3 covers 13 residues. V was cut by 1 base and J by 8 bases, with 12 bases left in between. Germline V gives CDR1 SGHNT, CDR2 YYREEE (reference sequence). The DNA of the CDR3 is TGTGCCAGCAGCTTGAACCAACAGGGAGAAGCTTTCTTT. Protein: CASSLNQQGEAFF.

This sequence joins TRBV2 and TRBJ2-7, with D unresolved. Trimming removed 3 bases from V and 6 bases from J, with 15 bases in between. This CDR3 is 14 amino acids long. Germline V gives CDR1 SNHLY, CDR2 FYNNEI. The CDR3 region is CASSEALLTSEQYF. The CDR3 region has the DNA TGTGCCAGCAGTGAGGCCCTCTTAACGTCCGAGCAGTACTTC. Full variable domain (remainder filled in from reference TRBV2 and TRBJ2-7): EPEVTQTPSHQVTQMGQEVILRCVPISNHLYFYWYRQILGQKVEFLVSFYNNEISEKSEIFDDQFSVERPDGSNFTLKIRSTKLEDSAMYFCASSEALLTSEQYFGPGTRLTVT.